Listed below are T cell receptor beta chains from one sample, sequenced in a study of cytomegalovirus exposure and HLA in healthy donors. Using immunoSEQ multiplex PCR, the repertoire was profiled, and TCRdb retains in-frame clones only, with some absent. The sample records about 120,000 clones, roughly 60% being singletons. Material for sequencing was PBMCs. The source of these receptors is a man aged 35-49 years in good health and CMV-seropositive. Both conserved end residues are part of each CDR3. A D gene is named only where the DNA matches it firmly. A clone size is listed for some rows: how often the clone was seen (once, few, many), or a class if it is expanded.

clone size,J gene,V gene,D gene,CDR3 protein,CDR3 DNA
NA,TRBJ2-5,TRBV12-5,TRBD2,CASGNSGGGSLGETQYF,TGTGCTAGTGGGAATAGCGGGGGGGGTTCCCTGGGAGAGACCCAGTACTTC
few,TRBJ1-3,TRBV6-5,TRBD1,CASSSGGAGNTIYF,TGTGCCAGCAGCTCAGGGGGCGCTGGAAACACCATATATTTT
NA,TRBJ1-1,TRBV29-1,NA,CSVEAGDNTEAFF,TGCAGCGTTGAGGCAGGGGACAACACTGAAGCTTTCTTT
few,TRBJ1-1,TRBV4-3,NA,CASGAWDSLEAFF,TGCGCCAGCGGAGCCTGGGACTCTCTTGAAGCTTTCTTT
few,TRBJ2-5,TRBV4-2,TRBD1,CASSAGTGNQETQYF,TGTGCCAGCAGCGCCGGGACAGGGAACCAAGAGACCCAGTACTTC
NA,TRBJ2-7,TRBV29-1,TRBD1,CSVPTGSAYEQYF,TGCAGCGTCCCGACAGGGTCCGCCTACGAGCAGTACTTC
NA,TRBJ1-2,TRBV28,NA,CASSLGQQYGYTF,TGTGCCAGCAGCCTCGGACAGCAATATGGCTACACCTTC
NA,TRBJ2-7,TRBV2,NA,CASSVSSYEQYF,TGTGCCAGCAGCGTGAGCTCCTACGAGCAGTACTTC
NA,TRBJ2-1,TRBV7-9,NA,CASSRGTQSSYNEQFF,TGTGCCAGCAGCAGGGGTACACAGAGCTCCTACAATGAGCAGTTCTTC
once,TRBJ2-3,TRBV7-3,TRBD1,CASSAGQASDTQYF,TGTGCCAGCAGCGCGGGACAGGCATCAGATACGCAGTATTTT
few,TRBJ2-7,TRBV4-3,NA,CASSQDRVSYEQYF,TGCGCCAGCAGCCAAGATCGGGTCTCCTACGAGCAGTACTTC
NA,TRBJ2-7,TRBV6-1,TRBD2,CASNLLAGGYEQYF,TGTGCCAGCAACCTACTAGCGGGGGGCTACGAGCAGTACTTC
once,TRBJ2-1,TRBV7-8,NA,CASSLDRDWSSVNEQFF,TGTGCCAGCAGCTTAGACAGGGATTGGTCTAGTGTCAATGAGCAGTTCTTC
NA,TRBJ2-1,TRBV4-3,TRBD2,CASSQDIGRELNEQFF,TGCGCCAGCAGCCAAGATATTGGGCGGGAGTTAAATGAGCAGTTCTTC
NA,TRBJ2-1,TRBV9,TRBD2,CASTPVIAGGYNEQFF,TGTGCCAGCACACCGGTGATAGCGGGAGGGTACAATGAGCAGTTCTTC
once,TRBJ2-7,TRBV29-1,TRBD1,CSVGTGTYEQYF,TGCAGCGTGGGGACAGGTACCTACGAGCAGTACTTC
NA,TRBJ2-7,TRBV7-9,TRBD2,CASSFISGRRGEQYF,TGTGCCAGCAGCTTTATATCCGGGAGGAGGGGCGAGCAGTACTTC
once,TRBJ2-3,TRBV5-1,NA,CASSLTEGTDTQYF,TGCGCCAGCAGTTTAACTGAGGGCACAGATACGCAGTATTTT
NA,TRBJ1-5,TRBV5-8,NA,CASSRTGQSNQPQHF,TGTGCCAGCAGTCGCACAGGGCAAAGCAATCAGCCCCAGCATTTT
few,TRBJ1-4,TRBV2,TRBD1,CASSTQGRGDEKLFF,TGTGCCAGCAGTACACAGGGGCGCGGGGATGAAAAACTGTTTTTT
NA,TRBJ1-5,TRBV16,NA,CASSQSYGSNQPQHF,TGTGCCAGCAGCCAATCGTACGGGAGCAATCAGCCCCAGCATTTT
NA,TRBJ2-7,TRBV15,NA,CATSRDSGLGEQYF,TGTGCCACCAGCAGAGATTCGGGGTTAGGCGAGCAGTACTTC
NA,TRBJ1-2,TRBV6-1,NA,CASSEVLQLRWYYGYTF,TGTGCCAGCAGTGAAGTCCTGCAACTAAGGTGGTACTATGGCTACACCTTC
few,TRBJ1-1,TRBV6-4,TRBD1,CASSESGTGGKAFF,TGTGCCAGCAGTGAGAGCGGGACAGGGGGGAAAGCTTTCTTT
NA,TRBJ2-5,TRBV28,NA,CASSLFGAGEETQYF,TGTGCCAGCAGTTTATTTGGGGCAGGGGAAGAGACCCAGTACTTC
NA,TRBJ2-5,TRBV28,TRBD2,CASSLVAGVGETQYF,TGTGCCAGCAGTTTAGTAGCGGGAGTAGGGGAGACCCAGTACTTC
once,TRBJ1-1,TRBV5-1,NA,CASTHTGSTEAFF,TGCGCCAGCACACACACAGGGAGCACTGAAGCTTTCTTT
few,TRBJ2-7,TRBV5-4,TRBD2,CASRPTSGGSYEQYF,TGTGCCAGCAGGCCGACTAGCGGGGGGTCCTACGAGCAGTACTTC
NA,TRBJ2-2,TRBV5-4,NA,CASSLGVSYTGELFF,TGTGCCAGCAGCTTGGGTGTCTCCTACACCGGGGAGCTGTTTTTT